The T cell receptor (beta chain) described here comes from a study of cytomegalovirus exposure and HLA in healthy donors. Turning to the study itself: Out of about 190 million T cells, an earlier analysis found roughly 100 million unique TCR beta sequences in total. Findings and caveats of the study: Later analysis suggested links between common viral pathogens and several top significant clusters. Earlier analysis yielded a pattern in which most TCR beta V segments were productive about 87% or about 30% of the time. In vitro assays verified that three CMV-associated chains recognized CMV antigens specifically.

It was with 60 Vbeta and 13 Jbeta primers that the PCR ran. Produced via immunoSEQ multiplex PCR; TCRdb's table is partial and in-frame only. Across 100,000 to 150,000 clones, the top ten clones capture roughly 2% of the sample. For this clone: The antigen is undetermined.

Germline values: CDR1 MNHNS, CDR2 SASEGT. Trimming pared 6 bases from V and 3 bases from J, leaving 17 bases between. This CDR3 has 15 amino acids. This chain connects TRBV6-1 to TRBJ2-5; tentative D call: TRBD1 (6 bases). The receptor was isolated from a man in his forties or fifties in good health and CMV-seronegative. Input material: PBMCs. The CDR3 DNA reads as TGTGCCAGCAGCTTAACCCGGGACACAGAAGAGACCCAGTACTTC. Protein: CASSLTRDTEETQYF.